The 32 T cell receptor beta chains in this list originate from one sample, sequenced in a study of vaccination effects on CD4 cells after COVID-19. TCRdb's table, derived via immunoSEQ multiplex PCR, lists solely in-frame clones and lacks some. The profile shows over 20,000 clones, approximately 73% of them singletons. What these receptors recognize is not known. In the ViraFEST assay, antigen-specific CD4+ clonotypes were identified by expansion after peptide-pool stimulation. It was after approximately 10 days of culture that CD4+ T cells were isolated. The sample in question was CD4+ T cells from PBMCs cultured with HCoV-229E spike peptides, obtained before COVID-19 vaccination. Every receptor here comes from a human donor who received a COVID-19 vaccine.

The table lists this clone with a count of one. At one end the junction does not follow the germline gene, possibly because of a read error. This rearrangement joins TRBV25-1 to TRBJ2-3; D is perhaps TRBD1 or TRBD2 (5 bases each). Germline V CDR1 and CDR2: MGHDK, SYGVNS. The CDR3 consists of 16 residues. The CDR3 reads CASSESGPRSRDTQYF. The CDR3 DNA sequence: TGTGCCAGCAGTGAATCGGGACCACGGAGCAGAGATACGCAGTATTTT.

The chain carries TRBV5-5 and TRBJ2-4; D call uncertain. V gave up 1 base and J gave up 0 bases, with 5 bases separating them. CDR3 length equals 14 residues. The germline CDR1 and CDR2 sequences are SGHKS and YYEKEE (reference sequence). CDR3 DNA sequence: TGTGCCAGCAGCTTGACCCTAGCCAAAAACATTCAGTACTTC. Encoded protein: CASSLTLAKNIQYF.

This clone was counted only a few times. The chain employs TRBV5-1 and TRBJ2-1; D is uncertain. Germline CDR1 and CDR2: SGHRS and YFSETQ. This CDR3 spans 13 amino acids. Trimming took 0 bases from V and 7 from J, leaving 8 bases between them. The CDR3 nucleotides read TGCGCCAGCAGCTTGGAGGGATGGAATGAGCAGTTCTTC. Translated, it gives CASSLEGWNEQFF.

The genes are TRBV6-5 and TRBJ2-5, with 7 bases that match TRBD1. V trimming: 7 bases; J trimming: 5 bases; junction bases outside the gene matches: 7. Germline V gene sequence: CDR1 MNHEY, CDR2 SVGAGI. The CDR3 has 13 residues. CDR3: CASIETGWETQYF. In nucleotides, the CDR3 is TGTGCCAGCATAGAGACAGGGTGGGAGACCCAGTACTTC.

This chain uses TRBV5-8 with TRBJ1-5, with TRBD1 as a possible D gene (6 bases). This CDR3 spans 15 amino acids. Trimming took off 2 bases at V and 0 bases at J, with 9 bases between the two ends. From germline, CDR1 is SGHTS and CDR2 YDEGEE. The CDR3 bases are TGTGCCAGCAGCTTCCAGGGGTTTAGCAATCAGCCCCAGCATTTT. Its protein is CASSFQGFSNQPQHF. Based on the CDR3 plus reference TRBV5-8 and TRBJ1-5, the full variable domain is EAGVTQSPTHLIKTRGQQATLRCSPISGHTSVYWYQQALGLGLQFLLWYDEGEERNRGNFPPRFSGRQFPNYSSELNVNALELEDSALYLCASSFQGFSNQPQHFGDGTRLSIL.

CDR3 protein: CASSPGTVPPYGYTF. The DNA for the CDR3 is TGTGCCAGCAGCCCAGGGACAGTCCCACCCTATGGCTACACCTTC. This rearrangement joins TRBV7-9 to TRBJ1-2, with 7 bases matching TRBD1. Losses at the gene ends were 5 bases for V and 4 bases for J; bases not matched to a gene: 10. Germline V gene sequence: CDR1 SEHNR, CDR2 FQNEAQ (reference sequence). CDR3 size: 15 residues.

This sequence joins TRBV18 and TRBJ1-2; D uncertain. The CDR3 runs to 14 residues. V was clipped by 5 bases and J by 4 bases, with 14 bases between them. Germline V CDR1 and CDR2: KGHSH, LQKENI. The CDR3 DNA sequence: TGTGCCAGCTCAGACGGAAGCATAACCTATGGCTACACCTTC. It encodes CASSDGSITYGYTF.

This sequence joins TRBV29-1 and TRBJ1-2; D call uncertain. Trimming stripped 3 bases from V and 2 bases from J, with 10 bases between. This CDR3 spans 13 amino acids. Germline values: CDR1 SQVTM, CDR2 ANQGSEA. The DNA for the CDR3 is TGCAGCGTTGACGTACGGGAAAACTATGGCTACACCTTC. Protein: CSVDVRENYGYTF.

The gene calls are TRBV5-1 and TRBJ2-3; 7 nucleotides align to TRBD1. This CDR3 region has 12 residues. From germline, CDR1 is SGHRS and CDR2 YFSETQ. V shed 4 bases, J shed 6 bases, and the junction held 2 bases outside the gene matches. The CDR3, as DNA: TGCGCCAGCAGCGAGACAGGGGATACGCAGTATTTT. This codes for CASSETGDTQYF.

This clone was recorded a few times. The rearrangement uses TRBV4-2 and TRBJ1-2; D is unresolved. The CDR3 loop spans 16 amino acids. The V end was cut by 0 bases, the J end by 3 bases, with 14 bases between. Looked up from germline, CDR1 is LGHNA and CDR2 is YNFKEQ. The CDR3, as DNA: TGTGCCAGCAGCCAAGATATGATGCCTCCCTACTATGGCTACACCTTC. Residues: CASSQDMMPPYYGYTF.

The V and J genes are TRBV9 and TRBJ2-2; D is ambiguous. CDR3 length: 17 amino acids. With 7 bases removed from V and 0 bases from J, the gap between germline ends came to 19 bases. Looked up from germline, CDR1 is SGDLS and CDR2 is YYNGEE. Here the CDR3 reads CASAVGFGGSNTGELFF. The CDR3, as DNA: TGTGCCAGCGCGGTGGGGTTTGGCGGTTCGAACACCGGGGAGCTGTTTTTT.

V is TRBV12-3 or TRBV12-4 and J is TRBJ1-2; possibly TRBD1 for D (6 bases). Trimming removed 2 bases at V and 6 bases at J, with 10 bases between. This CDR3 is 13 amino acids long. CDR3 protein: CASSLNYRDGYTF. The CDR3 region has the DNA TGTGCCAGCAGTTTAAATTACAGGGATGGCTACACCTTC.

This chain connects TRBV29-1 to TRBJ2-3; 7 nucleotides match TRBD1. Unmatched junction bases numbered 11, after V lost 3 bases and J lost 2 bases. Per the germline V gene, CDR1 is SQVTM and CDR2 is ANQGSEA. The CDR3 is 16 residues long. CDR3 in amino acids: CSVDFRRQGYTDTQYF. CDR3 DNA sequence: TGCAGCGTTGATTTCCGAAGACAGGGCTACACAGATACGCAGTATTTT.

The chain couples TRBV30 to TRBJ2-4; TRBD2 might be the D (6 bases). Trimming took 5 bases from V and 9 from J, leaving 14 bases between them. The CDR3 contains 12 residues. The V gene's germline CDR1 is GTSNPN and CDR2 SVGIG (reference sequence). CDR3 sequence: CAWAGSGGIQYF. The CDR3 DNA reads TGTGCCTGGGCAGGATCCGGGGGCATTCAGTACTTC.

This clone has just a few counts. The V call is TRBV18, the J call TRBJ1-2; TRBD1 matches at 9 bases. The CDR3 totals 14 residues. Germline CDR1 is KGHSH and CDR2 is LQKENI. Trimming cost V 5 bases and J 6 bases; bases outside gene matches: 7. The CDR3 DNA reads TGTGCCAGCTCATTGGACAGGGGCCCTCATGGCTACACCTTC. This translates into CASSLDRGPHGYTF.

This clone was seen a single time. For the CDR3, the DNA is TGTGCCAGCATCAGACTAGCGGGAGTTGACGAGCAGTACTTC. This codes for CASIRLAGVDEQYF. The rearrangement uses TRBV6-5 and TRBJ2-7; 12 bases are a match to TRBD2. Germline CDR1 is MNHEY and CDR2 is SVGAGI. This CDR3 region has 14 residues. The trim removed 7 bases at V and 5 bases at J, leaving 6 bases unmatched.

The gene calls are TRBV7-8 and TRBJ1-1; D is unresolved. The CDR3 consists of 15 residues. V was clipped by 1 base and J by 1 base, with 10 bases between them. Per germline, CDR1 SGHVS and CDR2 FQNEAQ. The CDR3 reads CASSLGSGWNTEAFF. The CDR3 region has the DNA TGTGCCAGCAGCTTAGGTTCAGGATGGAACACTGAAGCTTTCTTT.

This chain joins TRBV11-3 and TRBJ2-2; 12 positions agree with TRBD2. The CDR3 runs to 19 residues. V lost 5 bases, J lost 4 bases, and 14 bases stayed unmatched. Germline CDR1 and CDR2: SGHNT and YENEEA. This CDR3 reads CASSQTLAGGPSGTGELFF. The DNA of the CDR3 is TGTGCCAGCAGCCAGACTCTAGCGGGAGGGCCGTCTGGCACCGGGGAGCTGTTTTTT.

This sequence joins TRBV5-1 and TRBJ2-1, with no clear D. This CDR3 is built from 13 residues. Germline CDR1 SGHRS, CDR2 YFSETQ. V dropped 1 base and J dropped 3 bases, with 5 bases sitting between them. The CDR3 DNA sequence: TGCGCCAGCAGCTTGAACAGCTACAATGAGCAGTTCTTC. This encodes CASSLNSYNEQFF.

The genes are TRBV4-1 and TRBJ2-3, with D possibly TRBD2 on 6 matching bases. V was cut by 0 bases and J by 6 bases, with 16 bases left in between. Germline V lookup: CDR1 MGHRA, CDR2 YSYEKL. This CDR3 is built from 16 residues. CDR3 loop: CASSQEISGVWDTQYF. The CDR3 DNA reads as TGCGCCAGCAGCCAAGAAATCTCGGGAGTGTGGGATACGCAGTATTTT.

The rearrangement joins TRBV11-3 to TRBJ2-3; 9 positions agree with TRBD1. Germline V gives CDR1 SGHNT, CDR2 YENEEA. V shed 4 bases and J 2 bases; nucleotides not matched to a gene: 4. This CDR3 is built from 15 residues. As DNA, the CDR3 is TGTGCCAGCAGCTATGGGACAGGGTCCACAGATACGCAGTATTTT. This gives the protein CASSYGTGSTDTQYF.

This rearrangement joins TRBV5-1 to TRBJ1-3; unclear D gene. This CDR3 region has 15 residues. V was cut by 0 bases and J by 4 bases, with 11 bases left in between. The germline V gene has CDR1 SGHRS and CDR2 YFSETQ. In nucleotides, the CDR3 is TGCGCCAGCAGCTTGGACGCGGTTGCCGGAAACACCATATATTTT. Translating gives CASSLDAVAGNTIYF. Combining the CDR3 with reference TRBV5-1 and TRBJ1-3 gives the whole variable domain KAGVTQTPRYLIKTRGQQVTLSCSPISGHRSVSWYQQTPGQGLQFLFEYFSETQRNKGNFPGRFSGRQFSNSRSEMNVSTLELGDSALYLCASSLDAVAGNTIYFGEGSWLTVV.

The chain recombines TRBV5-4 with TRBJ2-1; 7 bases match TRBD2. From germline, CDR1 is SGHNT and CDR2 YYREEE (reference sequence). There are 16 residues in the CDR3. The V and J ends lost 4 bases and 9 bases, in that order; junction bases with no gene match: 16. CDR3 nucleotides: TGTGCCAGCAGCCCCCCTGGGACTACTTGGGTGGGTGAGCAGTTCTTC. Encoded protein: CASSPPGTTWVGEQFF.

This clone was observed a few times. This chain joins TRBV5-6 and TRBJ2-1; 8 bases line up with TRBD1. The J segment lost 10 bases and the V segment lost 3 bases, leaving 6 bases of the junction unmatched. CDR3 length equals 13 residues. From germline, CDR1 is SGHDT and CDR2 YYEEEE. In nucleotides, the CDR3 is TGTGCCAGCAGCTCAAACAGGGGGAGGGAGCAGTTCTTC. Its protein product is CASSSNRGREQFF.

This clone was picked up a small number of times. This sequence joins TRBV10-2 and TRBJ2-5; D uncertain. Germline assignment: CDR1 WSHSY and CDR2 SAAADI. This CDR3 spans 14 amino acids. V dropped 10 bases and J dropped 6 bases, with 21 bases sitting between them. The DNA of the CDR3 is TGCGCCACCTCCCCCTCGGGTAGCCGCCAGACCCAGTACTTC. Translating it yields CATSPSGSRQTQYF.

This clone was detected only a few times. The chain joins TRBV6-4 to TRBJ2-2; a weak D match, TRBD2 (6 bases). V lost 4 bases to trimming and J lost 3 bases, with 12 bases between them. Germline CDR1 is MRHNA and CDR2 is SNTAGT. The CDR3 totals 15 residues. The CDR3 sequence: CASSVYSGDTGELFF. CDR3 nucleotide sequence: TGTGCCAGCAGTGTATATAGCGGTGACACCGGGGAGCTGTTTTTT.

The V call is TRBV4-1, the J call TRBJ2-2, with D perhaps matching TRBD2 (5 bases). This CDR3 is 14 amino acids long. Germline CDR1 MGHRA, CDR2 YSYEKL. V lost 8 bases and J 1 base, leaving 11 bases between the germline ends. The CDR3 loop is CASRGWENTGELFF. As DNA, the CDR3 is TGCGCCAGCCGAGGGTGGGAGAACACCGGGGAGCTGTTTTTT.

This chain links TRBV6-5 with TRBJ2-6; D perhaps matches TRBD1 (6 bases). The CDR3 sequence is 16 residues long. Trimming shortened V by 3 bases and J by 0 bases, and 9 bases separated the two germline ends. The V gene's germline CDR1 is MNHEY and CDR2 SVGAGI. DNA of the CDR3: TGTGCCAGCAGTTATGCAGGGGACTCTGGGGCCAACGTCCTGACTTTC. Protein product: CASSYAGDSGANVLTF.

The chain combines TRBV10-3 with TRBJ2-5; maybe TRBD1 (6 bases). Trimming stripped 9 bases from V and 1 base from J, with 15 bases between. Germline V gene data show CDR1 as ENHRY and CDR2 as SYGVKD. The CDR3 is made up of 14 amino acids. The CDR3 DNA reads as TGTGCCATTTCATGGCAACAGGGCCAAGAGACCCAGTACTTC. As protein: CAISWQQGQETQYF.

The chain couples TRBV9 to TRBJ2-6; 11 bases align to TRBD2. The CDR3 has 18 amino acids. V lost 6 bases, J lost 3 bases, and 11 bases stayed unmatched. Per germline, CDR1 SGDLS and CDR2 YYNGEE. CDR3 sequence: CASNRLAGIGIGANVLTF. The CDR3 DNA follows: TGTGCCAGCAACAGACTAGCGGGAATAGGTATTGGGGCCAACGTCCTGACTTTC.

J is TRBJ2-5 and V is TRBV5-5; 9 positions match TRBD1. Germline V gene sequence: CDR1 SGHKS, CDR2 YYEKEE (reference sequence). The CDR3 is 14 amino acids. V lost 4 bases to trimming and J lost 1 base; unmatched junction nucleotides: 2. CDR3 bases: TGTGCCAGCAGCCCGGGACAGGGCCAAGAGACCCAGTACTTC. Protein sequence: CASSPGQGQETQYF.

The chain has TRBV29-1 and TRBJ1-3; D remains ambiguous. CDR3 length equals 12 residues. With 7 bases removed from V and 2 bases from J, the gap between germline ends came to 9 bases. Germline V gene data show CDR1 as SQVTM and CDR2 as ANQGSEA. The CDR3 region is CSAKTAGNTIYF. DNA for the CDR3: TGCAGCGCCAAAACCGCTGGAAACACCATATATTTT.